A selection of T cell receptor beta chains follows, all from one sample in a study of T cells after yellow fever vaccination. TCRdb analysed the 5' RACE reads with MiXCR anew, one entry per CDR3 protein. Here the sample spans around 310,000 distinct CDR3 sequences, approximately 3.8% being singletons. The sample consisted of PBMCs, taken on the day of the yellow fever booster vaccination. The receptors shown here come from a man between 18 and 29 years old who received the YFV17D yellow fever vaccine. Both conserved end residues are part of each CDR3. D genes are given only for firm matches. Expanded clones get a size class; other rows say once, few or many, or leave the size out.

>TRBJ1-4|NA|TRBV12-3/TRBV12-4|few
TGTGCCAGCACCAAAGTCGAGCACCGCGCGGAAGAACTGTTTTTT
CASTKVEHRAEELFF
>TRBJ2-3|TRBD2|TRBV7-2|many
TGTGCCAGCAGCCTGAGGCGTCTAGCGGCCACAGATACGCAGTATTTT
CASSLRRLAATDTQYF
>TRBJ2-1|TRBD2|TRBV19|NA
TGTGCCAGTAGTAGGGGACTAGCTTTTCGGCAGTTCTTC
CASSRGLAFRQFF
>TRBJ2-5|NA|TRBV15|NA
TGTGCCACCGGCAGAGGAGGGGACAGCGAGGCCCAGTACTTC
CATGRGGDSEAQYF
>TRBJ1-1|NA|TRBV11-2|few
TGTGCCAGCAGCCCCAGAGACCCTAACACTGAAGCTTTCTTT
CASSPRDPNTEAFF
>TRBJ1-5|NA|TRBV12-3/TRBV12-4|few
TGTGCCAGCAGTTACGGGGAGGGTCAGCCCCAGCATTTT
CASSYGEGQPQHF
>TRBJ1-1|NA|TRBV19|few
TGTGCCAGTATCCAAGGGGCCACTGAAGCTTTCTTT
CASIQGATEAFF
>TRBJ2-7|NA|TRBV4-3|many
TGCGCCAGCAGCCCTGAGGCCTGGGGCTCCTACGAGCAGTACTTC
CASSPEAWGSYEQYF
>TRBJ1-4|NA|TRBV12-3/TRBV12-4|many
TGTGCCAGCAGTCCCTACTTCAGGGACGAAAAACTGTTTTTT
CASSPYFRDEKLFF
>TRBJ2-1|NA|TRBV7-6|many
TGTGCCAGCAGCTCAACAGGGTACAATGAGCATCTCTTC
CASSSTGYNEHLF
>TRBJ2-7|NA|TRBV4-2|few
TGTGCCAGAAGCCAAGAAGGTTGGGGGCAGAGCTCCTACGAGCAGTACTTC
CARSQEGWGQSSYEQYF
>TRBJ2-5|TRBD1|TRBV7-3|many
TGTGCCAGCAGCATACTAGGGGGCATGGAGACCCAGTACTTC
CASSILGGMETQYF
>TRBJ2-3|TRBD2|TRBV4-3|NA
TGCGCCAGCAGCCTCGCGGGGGGCTTGGGGGACACAGATACGCAGTATTTT
CASSLAGGLGDTDTQYF
>TRBJ2-1|TRBD2|TRBV7-3|many
TGTGCCAGCAGCCCTTCCCGGGGCAGCGGGGGTCCCGGGGATGAGCAGTTCTTC
CASSPSRGSGGPGDEQFF
>TRBJ1-2|NA|TRBV27|few
TGTGCCAGCAGTTTAACCCCAATCGGGGGGCAGGACTATGGCTACACCTTC
CASSLTPIGGQDYGYTF
>TRBJ2-1|TRBD2|TRBV6-5|many
TGTGCCAGCAGTTACTCCGCGGGGGGGCCCGCAAATGAGCAGTTCTTC
CASSYSAGGPANEQFF